The rows below give T cell receptor beta chains drawn from one sample of a study of CD8+ T cells in alopecia areata. The assay was immunoSEQ multiplex PCR, and TCRdb's table has in-frame clones only and misses some. Among roughly 200,000 clones listed, roughly 63% were seen once. The input for sequencing was CD4+ T cells sorted from blood, taken at week 0. The receptors come from a human donor with alopecia areata. The CDR3 runs from the conserved cysteine through the conserved F or W. D genes are given only for firm matches. Some rows have no size entry. The others give once, few or many, or a class for an expanded clone.

CDR3 DNA: TGTGCCACCAGCAGAACCATCGGGGGGCGCATCACCGGGGAGCTGTTTTTT
CDR3 protein: CATSRTIGGRITGELFF
clone size: .
J gene: TRBJ2-2
V gene: TRBV15
D gene: .

CDR3 DNA: TGTGCCAGCAGCTTACCGGCGGGGGCCTACAATGAGCAGTTCTTC
CDR3 protein: CASSLPAGAYNEQFF
clone size: once
J gene: TRBJ2-1
V gene: TRBV7-3
D gene: TRBD2

CDR3 DNA: TGCAGCGTTGAGGGGATAGCTAACTATGGCTACACCTTC
CDR3 protein: CSVEGIANYGYTF
clone size: .
J gene: TRBJ1-2
V gene: TRBV29-1
D gene: .

CDR3 DNA: TGTGCCAGTAGCGTCCGAGCCAGCTCTGGAAACACCATATATTTT
CDR3 protein: CASSVRASSGNTIYF
clone size: .
J gene: TRBJ1-3
V gene: TRBV19
D gene: .

CDR3 DNA: TGTGCCAGCAGCCCGGGACAGGCGAATTCACCCCTCCACTTT
CDR3 protein: CASSPGQANSPLHF
clone size: .
J gene: TRBJ1-6
V gene: TRBV5-6
D gene: TRBD1

CDR3 DNA: TGCAGCGTTGAAGTCGTCGGGGGGAGGCCCAATACTAACTATGGCTACACCTTC
CDR3 protein: CSVEVVGGRPNTNYGYTF
clone size: .
J gene: TRBJ1-2
V gene: TRBV29-1
D gene: .

CDR3 DNA: TGTGCCAGCGTTCGGGACAGGGTAGTTTATGAGCAGTTCTTC
CDR3 protein: CASVRDRVVYEQFF
clone size: few
J gene: TRBJ2-1
V gene: TRBV7-2
D gene: TRBD1

CDR3 DNA: TGTGCCAGCAGTGAAGCGCTTGGGTATACCGGGACAGGGAATCAGCCCCAGCATTTT
CDR3 protein: CASSEALGYTGTGNQPQHF
clone size: .
J gene: TRBJ1-5
V gene: TRBV2
D gene: TRBD1

CDR3 DNA: TGTGCCTGGAGTGTATCCCGGACAGGGTATGGCTACACCTTC
CDR3 protein: CAWSVSRTGYGYTF
clone size: .
J gene: TRBJ1-2
V gene: TRBV30
D gene: TRBD1

CDR3 DNA: TGTGCCAGCAGCGCCGGGGTGAATAGCAATCAGCCCCAGCATTTT
CDR3 protein: CASSAGVNSNQPQHF
clone size: .
J gene: TRBJ1-5
V gene: TRBV9
D gene: .

CDR3 DNA: TGTGCCAGCAGTACAATACCGGGACAAAGAGCCAAAAACATTCAGTACTTC
CDR3 protein: CASSTIPGQRAKNIQYF
clone size: once
J gene: TRBJ2-4
V gene: TRBV27
D gene: .

CDR3 DNA: TGCGCCAGCAGCCAAGATGCGGGGGAGACAGATACGCAGTATTTT
CDR3 protein: CASSQDAGETDTQYF
clone size: .
J gene: TRBJ2-3
V gene: TRBV4-3
D gene: TRBD2

CDR3 DNA: TGTGCCACCAGCCCCTCGTCAGGGGACCTACGAGGGCAGTACTTC
CDR3 protein: CATSPSSGDLRGQYF
clone size: few
J gene: TRBJ2-7
V gene: TRBV15
D gene: .

CDR3 DNA: TGCAGCGCCATCGGACAGGCTAGAAGCTCTGGGGCCAACGTCCTGACTTTC
CDR3 protein: CSAIGQARSSGANVLTF
clone size: .
J gene: TRBJ2-6
V gene: TRBV29-1
D gene: TRBD1

CDR3 DNA: TGTGCCAGTTCGCAAGGGGAAAGTGGCTACACCTTC
CDR3 protein: CASSQGESGYTF
clone size: .
J gene: TRBJ1-2
V gene: TRBV19
D gene: .

CDR3 DNA: TGCAGCGTTGGATCCGACAGGATCTACGAGCAGTACTTC
CDR3 protein: CSVGSDRIYEQYF
clone size: .
J gene: TRBJ2-7
V gene: TRBV29-1
D gene: .

CDR3 DNA: TGCGCCAGCAGCCAAGATCAGGATACTAACTATGGCTACACCTTC
CDR3 protein: CASSQDQDTNYGYTF
clone size: .
J gene: TRBJ1-2
V gene: TRBV4-3
D gene: .

CDR3 DNA: TGCAGCGTTGAACAGGCGGGTGGCTACACCTTC
CDR3 protein: CSVEQAGGYTF
clone size: .
J gene: TRBJ1-2
V gene: TRBV29-1
D gene: .

CDR3 DNA: TGTGCCATCCAAGCAGGCATGAACACTGAAGCTTTCTTT
CDR3 protein: CAIQAGMNTEAFF
clone size: few
J gene: TRBJ1-1
V gene: TRBV10-3
D gene: .

CDR3 DNA: TGTGCCAGCAGCGTGGGACAGGGGAACGAGCAGTACTTC
CDR3 protein: CASSVGQGNEQYF
clone size: .
J gene: TRBJ2-7
V gene: TRBV9
D gene: TRBD1

CDR3 DNA: TGCGCCAGCAGCTTGGGAGCCAATCAGCCCCAGCATTTT
CDR3 protein: CASSLGANQPQHF
clone size: .
J gene: TRBJ1-5
V gene: TRBV5-1
D gene: .

CDR3 DNA: TGCAGCGTCCCCCCACCTGGGGGTACCGGGGAGCTGTTTTTT
CDR3 protein: CSVPPPGGTGELFF
clone size: .
J gene: TRBJ2-2
V gene: TRBV29-1
D gene: .

CDR3 DNA: TGTGCCAGCAGTGAGGGGGACTATGGCTACACCTTC
CDR3 protein: CASSEGDYGYTF
clone size: few
J gene: TRBJ1-2
V gene: TRBV2
D gene: .

CDR3 DNA: TGTGCCAGCAGCGTCACGGGACAGGGTGGGATCGGAAACATTCAGTACTTC
CDR3 protein: CASSVTGQGGIGNIQYF
clone size: .
J gene: TRBJ2-4
V gene: TRBV9
D gene: TRBD1

CDR3 DNA: TGCAGCGTTGTTTGGCCATTGAACACTGAAGCTTTCTTT
CDR3 protein: CSVVWPLNTEAFF
clone size: .
J gene: TRBJ1-1
V gene: TRBV29-1
D gene: .

CDR3 DNA: TGTGCCAGCAGTTCCTCTATCAGGGGGAATCAGCCCCAGCATTTT
CDR3 protein: CASSSSIRGNQPQHF
clone size: many
J gene: TRBJ1-5
V gene: TRBV27
D gene: TRBD1

CDR3 DNA: TGCAGCGTTGTGGGGGGGGCGGATGGCTACACCTTC
CDR3 protein: CSVVGGADGYTF
clone size: .
J gene: TRBJ1-2
V gene: TRBV29-1
D gene: .

CDR3 DNA: TGCAGCGTTGAAGGGGTCAGGGGCTATCCTATTCCTGGGGAGCAGTACTTC
CDR3 protein: CSVEGVRGYPIPGEQYF
clone size: .
J gene: TRBJ2-7
V gene: TRBV29-1
D gene: .

CDR3 DNA: TGTGCCACCAGCACGCGGGCTAGCGCCAATGAGCAGTTCTTC
CDR3 protein: CATSTRASANEQFF
clone size: .
J gene: TRBJ2-1
V gene: TRBV15
D gene: .